This TCR beta chain comes out of a study of T cell repertoires in cytomegalovirus infection (dated by TCRdb to between 2018 and 2021). Concerning the study at large: Donor HLA type was relevant to the analysis, as public TCR beta signatures indicated carriage of CMV infection together with the matching HLA type.

These reads were obtained on an Illumina HiSeq 1500. Through fastp at Q25 and MiXCR, TCRdb rebuilt clones from the public reads, retaining in-frame beta chains. For every CDR3 protein sequence, its rows merge into one entry that carries the most common genes and DNA. The sample table lists a few hundred thousand distinct CDR3 sequences, roughly 16% of them with a count of one. The ten largest clonotypes hold around 11% of the sample. Reading from cysteine to phenylalanine, the CDR3 counts 13 amino acids. The sequence is cut down to CDR3 DNA, 39 bases in frame from base 1. Comment on this clonotype: Its antigen specificity is not known. One end of the junction fails to match germline, which may point to a read error.

Here is what the overall study found, with its caveats: Cumulative frequency of public TCR beta family members discriminated carriers of CMV infection plus the relevant HLA type in this cohort and an independent approximately 350-donor cohort. The ex vivo response was dominated by HLA-C-restricted CMV-specific TCR beta clonotypes, which also provided the single most frequent clonotype in two of eight donors.

Sequenced material: PBMCs. The chain is assembled from TRBV12-3 or TRBV12-4 and TRBJ1-2; the D gene is possibly TRBD1, with 5 bases matching. The receptor was derived from a human donor in good health (CMV status not recorded). Some clones in this sample may be carry-over from other donors' samples. The CDR3 corresponds to CARSFGGVGGYTF. The nucleotides read TGTGCCCGCAGTTTCGGGGGGGTGGGAGGCTACACCTTC.